The 32 T cell receptor beta chains listed next were all sequenced from one sample in a study of shared clonotypes between healthy human individuals. Assay used: immunoSEQ multiplex PCR; TCRdb lists only in-frame clones, some missing. The sample consists of 2 million to 2.5 million clones, approximately 93% of them appearing once. Sequencing used naive CD4+ T cells from PBMCs. Subset: CD45RA+ positively selected. These receptors all stem from a man aged 18 to 29 in good health. Some clones in this sample may be carry-over from other donors' samples.

The sample holds a few counts of this clone. Other DNA sequences from this sample encode an identical CDR3 as well. The V and J genes are TRBV5-1 and TRBJ2-2, with 7 positions matching TRBD1. Germline assignment: CDR1 SGHRS and CDR2 YFSETQ. This CDR3 region has 13 residues. J gave up 6 bases and V 2 bases, and 1 base lay outside the gene matches. The DNA for the CDR3 is TGCGCCAGCAGCTTACAGGGGTCCGGGGAGCTGTTTTTT. Its translation is CASSLQGSGELFF.

The chain uses TRBV7-2 and TRBJ2-3; D uncertain. V was shortened by 6 bases and J by 4 bases, with 11 bases between the two germline ends. Germline CDR1 reads SGHTA; CDR2 reads FQGNSA. The CDR3 sequence is 13 residues long. CDR3 sequence (DNA): TGTGCCAGCAGAACCTCTATACCAGATACGCAGTATTTT. This gives the protein CASRTSIPDTQYF.

This chain connects TRBV27 to TRBJ2-1; no clear D. The CDR3 contains 17 residues. The V gene lost 7 bases and the J gene lost 3 bases, with 22 bases spanning the gap. Germline V lookup: CDR1 MNHEY, CDR2 SMNVEV (reference sequence). CDR3 region: CASISFADPQSYNEQFF. DNA of the CDR3: TGTGCCAGCATCTCGTTCGCGGATCCTCAAAGCTACAATGAGCAGTTCTTC.

In its sample, this clone was seen once. This chain connects TRBV6-1 to TRBJ2-1; 10 nucleotides agree with TRBD2. The V and J ends lost 7 bases and 6 bases, in that order; junction bases with no gene match: 6. CDR3 length: 14 amino acids. The germline V gene has CDR1 MNHNS and CDR2 SASEGT. For the CDR3, the DNA is TGTGCCAGCACCAGGACTAGCGGAGGCAATGAGCAGTTCTTC. Translation: CASTRTSGGNEQFF.

This sequence joins TRBV7-2 and TRBJ2-1; TRBD2 matches 9 bases. V lost 1 base, J lost 6 bases, and 10 bases stayed unmatched. Germline V lookup: CDR1 SGHTA, CDR2 FQGNSA. CDR3 size: 17 residues. The CDR3, as DNA: TGTGCCAGCAGCTTAGGTCCCCCAGCGGGAGGTCGCAATGAGCAGTTCTTC. It translates to CASSLGPPAGGRNEQFF.

CDR3 amino acids: CASSVWQGADGYTF. DNA for the CDR3: TGTGCCAGCAGTGTGTGGCAGGGGGCCGATGGCTACACCTTC. This chain joins TRBV2 and TRBJ1-2; TRBD1 matches 8 bases. The germline gives CDR1 SNHLY, CDR2 FYNNEI. The CDR3 runs 14 residues. V shed 4 bases, J shed 6 bases, and the junction held 7 bases outside the gene matches.

CDR3 nucleotide sequence: TGTGCCAGTAGTATAGTAGGCCTAGCGCAGTCCTACGAGCAGTACTTC. It translates to CASSIVGLAQSYEQYF. This sequence joins TRBV19 and TRBJ2-7, with a weak D call TRBD2 (6 bases). CDR1 is LNHDA, CDR2 SQIVND, per germline (reference sequence). The CDR3 runs 16 residues. Trimming shortened V by 1 base and J by 1 base, and 14 bases separated the two germline ends.

The chain joins TRBV5-1 to TRBJ1-1; tentatively, D is TRBD1 (5 bases). The CDR3 is 16 residues long. Between the trimmed V and J ends, which lost 4 bases and 0 bases, there was a span of 16 bases. Per germline, CDR1 SGHRS and CDR2 YFSETQ. CDR3: CASSPQVGQMNTEAFF. The CDR3 bases are TGCGCCAGCAGCCCGCAGGTCGGACAAATGAACACTGAAGCTTTCTTT.

The rearrangement uses TRBV27 and TRBJ1-1; a possible D gene is TRBD1 (5 bases). From germline, CDR1 is MNHEY and CDR2 SMNVEV (reference sequence). The CDR3 covers 16 residues. Trimming removed 4 bases from V and 6 bases from J, with 21 bases in between. The CDR3 DNA reads as TGTGCCAGCAGTTGGGCCAGGGAGGTTTCGTATGCTGAAGCTTTCTTT. This translates into CASSWAREVSYAEAFF.

This chain uses TRBV6-5 with TRBJ1-2; D call uncertain. Germline lookup yields CDR1 MNHEY and CDR2 SVGAGI. V was clipped by 7 bases and J by 7 bases, with 19 bases between them. The CDR3 runs 14 residues. CDR3 coding DNA: TGTGCCAGCAATGACACCCCGGGCGAACTTGGCTACACCTTC. Its translation is CASNDTPGELGYTF.

CDR3 residues: CASSRIRGASYGYTF. CDR3 coding DNA: TGTGCCAGCAGCCGCATAAGGGGGGCGAGTTATGGCTACACCTTC. This chain connects TRBV7-2 to TRBJ1-2; TRBD1 might be the D (6 bases). The germline CDR1 and CDR2 sequences are SGHTA and FQGNSA. CDR3 length equals 15 residues. The ends were cut back, 5 bases at V and 5 bases at J, with 18 bases in the middle.

V usage is TRBV7-3 and J usage is TRBJ2-1; TRBD2 is a possible D gene (6 bases). V was cut by 6 bases and J by 4 bases, with 13 bases left in between. The germline V gene has CDR1 SGHTA and CDR2 FQGTGA. CDR3 length: 14 residues. The CDR3 DNA sequence: TGTGCCAGCAGTCGAGGTAGCGGATACAATGAGCAGTTCTTC. Its translation is CASSRGSGYNEQFF.

The V call is TRBV18, the J call TRBJ2-6; D is perhaps TRBD2 (5 bases). V shed 8 bases and J shed 0 bases, with 11 bases lying between them. Per the germline V gene, CDR1 is KGHSH and CDR2 is LQKENI. The CDR3 totals 15 residues. The CDR3 here is CASPGGISGANVLTF. CDR3 sequence (DNA): TGTGCCAGCCCAGGAGGCATCTCTGGGGCCAACGTCCTGACTTTC.

The chain is built from TRBV18 and TRBJ1-1; 8 nucleotides match TRBD1. V gave up 3 bases and J gave up 0 bases; unmatched junction bases: 15. Germline CDR1 reads KGHSH; CDR2 reads LQKENI. The CDR3 extends over 19 amino acids. DNA for the CDR3: TGTGCCAGCTCACCCGGCAGGGGGCAGCGCCCACACATGAACACTGAAGCTTTCTTT. Its translation is CASSPGRGQRPHMNTEAFF. The full variable domain, in which reference TRBV18 and TRBJ1-1 provide the parts outside the CDR3, is NAGVMQNPRHLVRRRGQEARLRCSPMKGHSHVYWYRQLPEEGLKFMVYLQKENIIDESGMPKERFSAEFPKEGPSILRIQQVVRGDSAAYFCASSPGRGQRPHMNTEAFFGQGTRLTVV.

The chain has TRBV7-9 and TRBJ1-1; TRBD1 matches at 8 bases. V shed 2 bases and J 0 bases; nucleotides not matched to a gene: 2. This CDR3 comprises 15 residues. Per the germline V gene, CDR1 is SEHNR and CDR2 is FQNEAQ (reference sequence). CDR3 DNA sequence: TGTGCCAGCAGCTTACAGGGGGCCATGAACACTGAAGCTTTCTTT. As protein: CASSLQGAMNTEAFF.

Of note for this clone: Within the sample, other DNA sequences also encode this same CDR3. The chain uses TRBV7-3 and TRBJ1-1; D not resolved. V gave up 1 base and J gave up 0 bases, with 3 bases separating them. Looked up from germline, CDR1 is SGHTA and CDR2 is FQGTGA. This CDR3 spans 13 amino acids. The CDR3 bases are TGTGCCAGCAGCTTAATCGTGAACACTGAAGCTTTCTTT. Protein product: CASSLIVNTEAFF.

The chain links TRBV27 to TRBJ2-2; D gene uncertain. This CDR3 contains 12 residues. CDR1 and CDR2 (germline): MNHEY, SMNVEV (reference sequence). CDR3 in amino acids: CDVCPNTGELFF. In nucleotides, the CDR3 is TGTGACGTGTGCCCGAACACCGGGGAGCTGTTTTTT.

Regarding this clone: Other DNA sequences in this sample translate to the same CDR3. The chain joins TRBV5-1 to TRBJ2-1; TRBD2 matches at 11 bases. Per germline, CDR1 SGHRS and CDR2 YFSETQ. The CDR3 is 15 amino acids. V shed 0 bases, J shed 9 bases, and the junction held 5 bases outside the gene matches. This chain's CDR3 is CASSLVAGGPGEQFF. The DNA for the CDR3 is TGCGCCAGCAGCTTGGTAGCGGGAGGGCCGGGTGAGCAGTTCTTC.

Details on this clone: Other DNA sequences within the sample encode an identical CDR3. The gene calls are TRBV2 and TRBJ2-2; D remains unclear. The CDR3 totals 12 residues. Trimming removed 6 bases from V and 2 bases from J, with 4 bases in between. The germline V gene has CDR1 SNHLY and CDR2 FYNNEI. CDR3 in amino acids: CASSGNTGELFF. As DNA, the CDR3 is TGTGCCAGCAGCGGAAACACCGGGGAGCTGTTTTTT.

This chain links TRBV29-1 with TRBJ1-2; TRBD1 matches at 7 bases. The CDR3 runs to 13 residues. Germline V gives CDR1 SQVTM, CDR2 ANQGSEA. V lost 5 bases to trimming and J lost 3 bases; unmatched junction nucleotides: 6. The CDR3 region is CSVLYRGDYGYTF. The CDR3 DNA reads TGCAGCGTTTTGTACAGGGGTGACTATGGCTACACCTTC.

The J gene is TRBJ1-4, the V gene TRBV2; D is uncertain. Germline loops: CDR1 SNHLY, CDR2 FYNNEI. V gave up 7 bases and J gave up 5 bases, with 17 bases separating them. The CDR3 covers 15 residues. The CDR3 nucleotides read TGTGCCAGCACCCCACTCGGAGTTTTCAATGAAAAACTGTTTTTT. Translating it yields CASTPLGVFNEKLFF. Full variable domain (missing parts from reference TRBV2 and TRBJ1-4): EPEVTQTPSHQVTQMGQEVILRCVPISNHLYFYWYRQILGQKVEFLVSFYNNEISEKSEIFDDQFSVERPDGSNFTLKIRSTKLEDSAMYFCASTPLGVFNEKLFFGSGTQLSVL.

The CDR3 DNA reads as TGTGCCAGCAAGACTCTCTCGAGAGATACGCAGTATTTT. It translates to CASKTLSRDTQYF. The chain joins TRBV2 to TRBJ2-3; D is undetermined. This CDR3 comprises 13 residues. Deletions cut 7 bases from V and 5 bases from J, with 13 bases between. CDR1 and CDR2 from the germline V gene are SNHLY and FYNNEI.

This chain links TRBV27 with TRBJ2-1, with 10 bases fitting TRBD2. Germline V CDR1 and CDR2: MNHEY, SMNVEV (reference sequence). With V trimmed by 3 bases and J by 7 bases, 6 bases remained unmatched. The CDR3 contains 15 residues. This CDR3 reads CASSFTSGNRNEQFF. The CDR3 DNA reads TGTGCCAGCAGTTTTACTAGCGGGAACCGTAATGAGCAGTTCTTC.

Comments on this clone: Within the sample, other DNA sequences also encode this same CDR3. This chain joins TRBV18 and TRBJ2-3; 8 bases match TRBD1. Germline V gene data show CDR1 as KGHSH and CDR2 as LQKENI. This CDR3 contains 14 residues. V lost 3 bases to trimming and J lost 1 base; unmatched junction nucleotides: 0. The CDR3 region has the DNA TGTGCCAGCTCACCGGGACAGGGCACAGATACGCAGTATTTT. Encoded protein: CASSPGQGTDTQYF.

The V call is TRBV5-1, the J call TRBJ1-1; D may be TRBD1 (5 bases). The CDR3 has 14 residues. Germline CDR1 is SGHRS and CDR2 is YFSETQ. V was trimmed by 4 bases and J by 3 bases, leaving 13 bases between them. The CDR3 region has the DNA TGCGCCAGCAGCAGGGACGTGGACGACACTGAAGCTTTCTTT. Protein product: CASSRDVDDTEAFF.

This rearrangement joins TRBV9 to TRBJ2-1, with D maybe TRBD2 (6 bases). Per germline, CDR1 SGDLS and CDR2 YYNGEE. The CDR3 spans 16 residues. Trimming took 0 bases from V and 6 from J, leaving 16 bases between them. In nucleotides, the CDR3 is TGTGCCAGCAGCGTAGTCGGTAGCGGAGCCCCCAATGAGCAGTTCTTC. As protein: CASSVVGSGAPNEQFF.

The gene calls are TRBV28 and TRBJ2-7; TRBD2 matches 10 bases. This CDR3 has 15 residues. V lost 2 bases, J lost 3 bases, and 4 bases stayed unmatched. The germline gives CDR1 MDHEN, CDR2 SYDVKM. CDR3 nucleotides: TGTGCCAGCAGTTTAAGCGGGAGGGGAAACTACGAGCAGTACTTC. Amino acids: CASSLSGRGNYEQYF.

The chain combines TRBV12-5 with TRBJ2-3; D is uncertain. V was clipped by 0 bases and J by 0 bases, with 1 base between them. Germline CDR1 LGHNT, CDR2 FRNRAP. The CDR3 runs 13 residues. CDR3 DNA: TGTGCTAGTGGTTTGGTAAGCACAGATACGCAGTATTTT. Protein product: CASGLVSTDTQYF.

A word on this clone: Other DNA sequences in this sample translate to the same CDR3. The chain has TRBV6-5 and TRBJ2-4; no clear D gene. The CDR3 covers 15 residues. Trimming left V 6 bases short and J 0 bases short, with 12 bases between. Germline V gene sequence: CDR1 MNHEY, CDR2 SVGAGI. The CDR3 here is CASSDSSLAKNIQYF. In nucleotides, the CDR3 is TGTGCCAGCAGCGATAGCAGCTTAGCCAAAAACATTCAGTACTTC.

The V call is TRBV7-8, the J call TRBJ2-2; TRBD1 might be the D (6 bases). V was clipped by 7 bases and J by 4 bases, with 28 bases between them. Germline CDR1 and CDR2: SGHVS and FQNEAQ. This CDR3 region has 19 residues. CDR3 sequence: CASTSTRFYRENSTGELFF. The CDR3 DNA sequence: TGTGCCAGCACCTCAACTCGCTTCTACAGGGAAAATAGCACCGGGGAGCTGTTTTTT.

The V and J genes are TRBV6-5 and TRBJ1-1; D unresolved. Germline loops: CDR1 MNHEY, CDR2 SVGAGI. The CDR3 is 13 amino acids. The V end was cut by 6 bases, the J end by 7 bases, with 15 bases between. CDR3 region: CASRNPGGGEAFF. The CDR3 bases are TGTGCCAGCAGGAACCCTGGAGGAGGTGAAGCTTTCTTT.

This chain uses TRBV4-2 with TRBJ1-2, with D uncertain. CDR1 is LGHNA and CDR2 is YNFKEQ in the germline V gene. This CDR3 comprises 16 residues. The V gene lost 0 bases and the J gene lost 1 base, with 12 bases spanning the gap. CDR3 sequence reads: CASSQDLGGLNYGYTF. Here the CDR3 DNA reads TGTGCCAGCAGCCAAGATCTCGGCGGCCTTAACTATGGCTACACCTTC.